Detailed here is one T cell receptor (beta chain). What it binds is not known. Trimming removed 7 bases from V and 7 bases from J; junction bases left unmatched: 9. CDR1 and CDR2 (germline): MNHNS, SASEGT. The CDR3 runs 14 residues. Those who donated were healthy HIV-negative adults, with no recent acute infections or vaccinations reported. This entry belongs to a study of shared clonotypes between healthy human individuals. General study results and limits: Clonotypes not shared had lower generation probabilities than those common to all four donors.

Original handling: ImmunoSEQ gave junction-only sequences without quality scores, so filtering differed. The data were produced by immunoSEQ multiplex PCR, yet TCRdb's version contains in-frame clones alone and is incomplete. That table gives V, J and clone size, and the DNA gave D and trimming. The sample shows about 1.1 million clones, about four fifths of them seen only once. The source of this sequence is a man younger than 35 in good health. Some clones in this sample may be carry-over from other donors' samples. The chain carries TRBV6-1 and TRBJ2-1; 8 bases are a match to TRBD2. Material for sequencing was memory CD4+ T cells from PBMCs. Subset: CD45RA-negative fraction. The CDR3 DNA sequence: TGTGCCAGCACTCGTAGCGGGATCCGTAATGAGCAGTTCTTC. Residues: CASTRSGIRNEQFF.